This paragraph covers one T cell receptor (beta chain) sequence. Which antigen it targets is not known. One base away there is no much larger clone; base qualities are not given. These data originate in a study of shared clonotypes between healthy human individuals (dated by TCRdb to 2020 to 2021). About the study as a whole: The cohort comprised a couple of women and a few men aged 18 to 49 years. For each donor, CD4 naive and CD4 memory were each run on three plates, CD8 naive on two plates, and CD8 memory on one plate. To estimate repertoire size and how much clonotype sharing occurs between individuals, the study deeply sequenced the blood TCR repertoires of five or six healthy adults. Libraries were prepared and TCR repertoires were sequenced by different laboratories using diverse techniques, in order to increase sequencing depth and limit assay-specific biases. Between about 0.85 and 9.5 billion PBMCs per donor were obtained by leukapheresis. Broad study findings and their caveats: Because the study included only a small number of donors, the genetic and exposure-history diversity represented was limited. Sampling was limited to blood, and TCR repertoires in tissue likely differ from TCR repertoires in blood. Pairwise subsampling led to the expectation that sequencing depth would affect the degree of clonotype sharing among donors. Incomplete sequencing was indicated by rarefaction of sorted-subset datasets, despite the large sequencing depth. When a handful of donors were compared, the shared fraction of clonotypes was about 5.2% for naive CD4, 3.5% to 4% for naive CD8, 2% to 2.5% for memory CD4, and 0.35% to 0.5% for memory CD8. Clonotypes shared by all four sorted-subset donors showed higher generation probabilities than non-shared clonotypes. Naive subsets generally had larger estimated clonotype richness than memory subsets did.

Using the deep immunoSEQ assay, TCR CDR3 regions were amplified from genomic DNA by multiplex PCR. Extracted genomic DNA from each cell subset was spread evenly across all wells of several immunoSEQ 96-well plates, with each plate serving as a replicate. For sorted subsets, each replicate PCR was loaded with around 220 ng genomic DNA, equivalent to about 30,000 T cell genomes. Purified libraries were quantified with a Qubit 3.0 fluorometer, sized on a Bioanalyzer 2100, and re-quantified with the KAPA Library Quantification kit. Every immunoSEQ 96-well plate was sequenced on a separate single-read 150-cycle Illumina NextSeq 550 flow cell. The paper's processing steps were these. Because only junctional sequences without quality scores were contained in the immunoSEQ output, filtering matching that applied to full-length reads could not be performed. Sequences were annotated with PyIR, a Python wrapper for IgBLAST v1.9, and V/J genes and CDR3 were assigned using IMGT germline references. Reads were removed for weak V/J assignments (E-value above 1e-6), missing CDR3, stop codons, out-of-frame junctions, or ambiguous translated residues. A V3J clonotype was defined by an identical inferred V gene, J gene, and CDR3 amino acid sequence. Percentage overlap between repertoires was computed as shared unique clonotypes divided by the size of the smaller repertoire. Richness of each repertoire was evaluated using RTK rarefaction, the Chao1 estimator, and Recon v2.1 estimates of unobserved clonotypes. Generation probabilities were computed with OLGA for all TCRbeta clonotypes obtained by the gDNA method from a handful of donors. TCRdb obtained this table from immuneACCESS and retained in-frame rearrangements with V and J assigned. These tables miss some clones; where compared with another copy, unresolved V genes account for less than half of the shortfall, and the remainder is unexplained. V and J calls and clone size come straight from that table; D and trimming were deduced from the DNA. Recorded for this sample are around 2.1 million clones; under 95% of them occurred a single time. The ten largest make up over 1.5% of the sample.

The CDR3 starts with the cysteine, ends with the phenylalanine, and has 13 residues. The read is trimmed to its CDR3 DNA, 39 bases read in frame from base 1. V is cut by 0 bases and J by 8 bases, and the space between the germline ends is 7 bases. As encoded in the germline V gene (reference sequence), CDR1 is SEHNR while CDR2 is FQNEAQ. CD8 naive samples were obtained by positive selection for CCR7 among CD45RO-negative cells, yielding a CD45RA+CCR7+ population from which TemRA cells were excluded. The donors were healthy, HIV-negative adults who had no recently reported acute infections or vaccinations. Every donor was a Caucasian adult residing in Nashville, Tennessee, USA. Blood was collected by leukapheresis, and PBMCs were isolated by Ficoll-Histopaque density gradient centrifugation and then cryopreserved in liquid nitrogen vapor phase. Analytical flow cytometry was used to check the purity and quantity of each magnetically sorted T cell population. From each sorted fraction, genomic DNA was isolated and quantified by UV absorbance on a Nanodrop 2000c.

The specimen sequenced was naive CD8+ T cells from PBMCs. The cell subset or site label of this sample denotes: CD45RA+CCR7+. The rearrangement joined TRBV7-9 to TRBJ2-2, with the D gene too uncertain to name. This receptor was obtained from a man between 18 and 35 years old in good health. Some clones in this sample may be carry-over from other donors' samples. The CDR3 corresponds to CASSLARNGELFF. The DNA sequence reads TGTGCCAGCAGCTTAGCTAGGAATGGGGAGCTGTTTTTT.